The sequence of this T cell receptor beta chain was determined in a study of CD8 T cells in Susac syndrome. Random hexamers primed reverse transcription of 0.5 to 1 ug RNA. TCRdb itself ran the immunoSEQ multiplex PCR reads through MiXCR, one entry per CDR3 protein. The sample lists fewer than 65,000 distinct CDR3 sequences, around 90% occurring once. V was clipped by 4 bases and J by 5 bases; unmatched bases: 2. Per germline, CDR1 SGHAT and CDR2 FQNNGV. CDR3 size: 13 residues. Specimen: CD8+ T cells from PBMCs. This TCR was recovered from a human donor in good health. V and J are TRBV11-2 and TRBJ1-2, with 9 bases aligning to TRBD1. CDR3 in DNA: TGTGCCAGCAGCTCCGGACAGGGGTATGGCTACACCTTC. As protein: CASSSGQGYGYTF.